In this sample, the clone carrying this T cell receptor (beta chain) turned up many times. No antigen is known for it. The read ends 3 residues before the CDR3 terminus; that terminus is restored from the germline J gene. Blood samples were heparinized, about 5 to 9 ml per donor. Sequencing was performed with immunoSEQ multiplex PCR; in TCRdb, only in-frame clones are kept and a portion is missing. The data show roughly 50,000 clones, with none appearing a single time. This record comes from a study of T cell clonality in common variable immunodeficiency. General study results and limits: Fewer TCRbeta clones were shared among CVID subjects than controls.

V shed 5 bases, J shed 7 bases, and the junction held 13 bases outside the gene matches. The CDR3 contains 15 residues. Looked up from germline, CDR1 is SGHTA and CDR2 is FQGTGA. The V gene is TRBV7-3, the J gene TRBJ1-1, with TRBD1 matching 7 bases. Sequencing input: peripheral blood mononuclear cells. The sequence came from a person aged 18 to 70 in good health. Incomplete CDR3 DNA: TGTGCCAGCAGCCTAAACCCGACAGGGTCTGGTGAA. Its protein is CASSLNPTGSGE. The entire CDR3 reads CASSLNPTGSGEAFF.